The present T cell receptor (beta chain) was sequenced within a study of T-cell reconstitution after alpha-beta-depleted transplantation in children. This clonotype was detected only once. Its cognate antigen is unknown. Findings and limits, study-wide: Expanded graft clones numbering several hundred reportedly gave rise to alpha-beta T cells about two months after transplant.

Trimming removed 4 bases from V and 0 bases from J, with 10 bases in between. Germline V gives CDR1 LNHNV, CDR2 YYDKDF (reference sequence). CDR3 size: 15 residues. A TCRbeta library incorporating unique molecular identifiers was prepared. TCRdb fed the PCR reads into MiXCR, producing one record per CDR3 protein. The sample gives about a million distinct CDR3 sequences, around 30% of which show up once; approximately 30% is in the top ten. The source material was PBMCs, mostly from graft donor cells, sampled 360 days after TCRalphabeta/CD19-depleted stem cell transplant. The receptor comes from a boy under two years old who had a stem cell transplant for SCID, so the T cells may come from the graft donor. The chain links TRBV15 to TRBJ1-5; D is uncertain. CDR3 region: CATSNLDISNQPQHF. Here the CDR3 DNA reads TGTGCCACCAGCAACCTCGACATTAGCAATCAGCCCCAGCATTTT.